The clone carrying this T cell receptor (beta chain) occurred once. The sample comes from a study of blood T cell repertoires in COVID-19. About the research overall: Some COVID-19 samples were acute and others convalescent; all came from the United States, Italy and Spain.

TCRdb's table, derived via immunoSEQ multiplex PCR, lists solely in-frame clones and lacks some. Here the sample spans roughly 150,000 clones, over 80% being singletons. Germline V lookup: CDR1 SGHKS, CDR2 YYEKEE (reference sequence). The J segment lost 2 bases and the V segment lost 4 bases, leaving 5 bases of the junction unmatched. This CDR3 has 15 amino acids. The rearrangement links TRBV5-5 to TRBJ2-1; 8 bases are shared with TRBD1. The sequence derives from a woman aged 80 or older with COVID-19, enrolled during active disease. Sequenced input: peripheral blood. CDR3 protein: CASSPGTGTYNEQFF. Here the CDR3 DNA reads TGTGCCAGCAGCCCAGGGACAGGTACCTACAATGAGCAGTTCTTC.